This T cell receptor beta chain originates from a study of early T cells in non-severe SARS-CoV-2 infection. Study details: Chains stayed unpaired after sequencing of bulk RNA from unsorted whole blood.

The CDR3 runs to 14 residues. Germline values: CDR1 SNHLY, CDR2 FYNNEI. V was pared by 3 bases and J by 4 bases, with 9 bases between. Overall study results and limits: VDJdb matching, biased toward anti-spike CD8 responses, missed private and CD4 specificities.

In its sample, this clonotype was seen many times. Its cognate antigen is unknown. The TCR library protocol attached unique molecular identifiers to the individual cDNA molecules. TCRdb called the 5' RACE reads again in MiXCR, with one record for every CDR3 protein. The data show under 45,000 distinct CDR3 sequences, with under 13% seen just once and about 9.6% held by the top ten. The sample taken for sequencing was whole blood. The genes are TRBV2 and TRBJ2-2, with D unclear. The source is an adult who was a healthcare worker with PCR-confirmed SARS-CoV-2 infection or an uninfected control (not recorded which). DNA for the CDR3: TGTGCCAGCAGTGATCCTCCTGCCACCGGGGAGCTGTTTTTT. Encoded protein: CASSDPPATGELFF.